This T cell receptor beta chain was retrieved from a study of blood T cell repertoires in COVID-19. This clone was detected a few times. Germline V CDR1 and CDR2: SGHTA, FQGNSA. Trimming cost V 1 base and J 5 bases, with 11 bases left between them. This CDR3 spans 15 amino acids. Clones were read by immunoSEQ multiplex PCR, and TCRdb kept only the in-frame ones, dropping some. This table has 80,000 to 100,000 clones, about four fifths appearing once. V usage is TRBV7-2 and J usage is TRBJ1-4; possibly TRBD1 for D (6 bases). This clonotype originated in a human donor in a cohort sampled during active COVID-19. Sequenced: peripheral blood. CDR3 DNA: TGTGCCAGCAGCTTAGGGGGGGGACACAATGAAAAACTGTTTTTT. Its protein is CASSLGGGHNEKLFF.